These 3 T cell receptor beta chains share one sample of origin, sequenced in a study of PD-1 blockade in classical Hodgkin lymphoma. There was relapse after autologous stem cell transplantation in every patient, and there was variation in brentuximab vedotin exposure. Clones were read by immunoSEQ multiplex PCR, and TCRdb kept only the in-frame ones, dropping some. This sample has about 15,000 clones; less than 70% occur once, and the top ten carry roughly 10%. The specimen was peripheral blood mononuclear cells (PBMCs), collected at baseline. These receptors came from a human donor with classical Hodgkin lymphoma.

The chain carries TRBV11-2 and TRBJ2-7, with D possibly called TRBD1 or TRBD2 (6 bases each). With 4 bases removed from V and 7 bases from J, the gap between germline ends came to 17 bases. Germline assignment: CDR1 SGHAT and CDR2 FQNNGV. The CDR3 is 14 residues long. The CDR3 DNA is TGTGCCAGCAGCTCCCACACGAGGGGGGTAGAGCAGTACTTC. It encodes CASSSHTRGVEQYF.

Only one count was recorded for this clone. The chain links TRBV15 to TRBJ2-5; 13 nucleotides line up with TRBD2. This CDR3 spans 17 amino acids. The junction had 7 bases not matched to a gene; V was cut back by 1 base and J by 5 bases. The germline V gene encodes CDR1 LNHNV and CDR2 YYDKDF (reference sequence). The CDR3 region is CATSRVLAGGPGETQYF. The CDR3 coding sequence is TGTGCCACCAGCAGAGTACTAGCGGGAGGGCCAGGGGAGACCCAGTACTTC.

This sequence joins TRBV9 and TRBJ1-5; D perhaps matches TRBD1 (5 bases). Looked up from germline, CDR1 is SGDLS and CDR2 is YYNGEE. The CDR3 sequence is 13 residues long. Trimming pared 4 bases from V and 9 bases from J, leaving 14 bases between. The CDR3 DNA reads TGTGCCAGCAGCAATAATAACGGGGGGCCCCAGCATTTT. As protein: CASSNNNGGPQHF.